The T cell receptor beta chain described here comes from a study of PD-1 blockade in classical Hodgkin lymphoma. Study overall: Nivolumab dosing for patients was 3 mg/kg, administered intravenously every 2 weeks. Study-wide results and limits: Compared with baseline, CD4+ but not CD8+ TCR diversity had risen significantly by C4D1.

Germline lookup yields CDR1 ENHRY and CDR2 SYGVKD. Trimming pared 0 bases from V and 2 bases from J, leaving 11 bases between. The CDR3 sequence is 15 residues long. Sequenced by immunoSEQ multiplex PCR; TCRdb stores in-frame clones only, minus some. The table has roughly 20,000 clones, about 75% seen once; the top ten hold approximately 2.1%. As to this clone: Its antigen is currently unknown.

Time point specified: cycle 4 day 1 (C4D1), after around six weeks of nivolumab. Every single patient, without exception, relapsed after autologous stem cell transplantation, and brentuximab vedotin exposure varied. Researchers used magnetic negative selection to pull out pure CD4+ T cells from thawed PBMCs. This chain links TRBV10-3 with TRBJ2-7; tentatively, D is TRBD1 (5 bases). The specimen comprised CD4+ T cells from blood, sampled before the fourth cycle of nivolumab. This sequence was found in a human donor with classical Hodgkin lymphoma. For the CDR3, the DNA is TGTGCCATCAGTGAGTCCAGGGCGCCGGCCTACGAGCAGTACTTC. Translation: CAISESRAPAYEQYF.